This TCR beta chain was documented in a study of blood T cell repertoires in COVID-19. For the study at large: In each case, the material was cDNA or gDNA derived from T cells, B-cell-depleted T cells, or PBMCs.

The CDR3 loop spans 13 amino acids. Per the germline V gene, CDR1 is SGHTA and CDR2 is FQGTGA. After removal of 4 bases from V and 5 bases from J, the junction contained 4 bases not matched to a gene. In the authors' methods: Amplification of reference gene primers was used by the study to estimate nucleated cell counts. Sequenced by immunoSEQ multiplex PCR; TCRdb stores in-frame clones only, minus some. V, J and clone size reflect that table, while D and trimming were determined from the DNA. This table holds some 160,000 clones, approximately 79% found once. This chain connects TRBV7-3 to TRBJ2-5, with TRBD2 matching over 7 bases. The sample taken for sequencing was peripheral blood. This TCR came from a man over 45 with active or convalescent COVID-19. This CDR3 is CASSYTGGETQYF. In DNA form, the CDR3 reads TGTGCCAGCAGCTATACGGGAGGTGAGACCCAGTACTTC.